The 4 T cell receptor beta chains given below trace back to one sample, sequenced in a study of naive and memory T cell subsets (dated by TCRdb to 2016 to 2017). Results and caveats for the whole study, not just this receptor: A few larger clonotypes were present in naive repertoires, particularly the CD8 repertoires, and these clonotypes were possibly memory cells re-expressing CD45RA.

These receptors' antigens are unknown. Libraries were prepared through UMI-ligation and nested PCR. TCRdb shows the sequencer as Illumina MiSeq. To cover both TRBC1 and TRBC2, the beta constant-region primer consisted of an equimolar mix of two oligonucleotides. Four rounds of PCR, combining the SP2 primer with nested alpha and beta constant-region primers, were used to amplify the ligated cDNA. TCRdb trimmed public reads at Q25 via fastp, called clones via MiXCR and kept in-frame beta chains. For every CDR3 protein sequence, its rows merge into one entry that carries the most common genes and DNA. Counted in this sample were 150,000 or so distinct CDR3 sequences; approximately 22% of them appeared once. The leading ten clones occupy 0.11% of the sample. Material: naive CD4+ T cells from blood. In light of the paper, this sample's cell subset or site label describes: naive T cells, CD45RA high CD27+. The origin of the receptors is a human donor in good health.

Only a few counts were recorded for this clonotype. V and J are TRBV21-1 and TRBJ2-7; TRBD1, the table's D call, was not compared with the DNA. TRBV21-1 is listed as a pseudogene. This CDR3 comprises 14 residues. The chain's CDR3 is CASSRDRGGNEQYF. Written as DNA, the CDR3 is TGTGCCAGCAGCAGAGACAGGGGCGGGAACGAGCAGTACTTC.

This clonotype was counted a few times. The rearrangement joins TRBV11-2 to TRBJ2-4; the D is unclear. V was shortened by 7 bases and J by 8 bases, with 9 bases between the two germline ends. CDR1 SGHAT and CDR2 FQNNGV come from the germline V gene. CDR3 size: 11 residues. The CDR3 nucleotides are TGTGCCAGCACCGGAAGGGACATTCAGTACTTC. It specifies CASTGRDIQYF.

The CDR3 DNA reads as TGTGCCTGGGGAGCTGGCTACACTGAAGCTTTCTTT. Its protein is CAWGAGYTEAFF. The chain links TRBV30 to TRBJ1-1; D remains ambiguous. CDR3 length: 12 residues. The germline gives CDR1 GTSNPN, CDR2 SVGIG (reference sequence). Trimming shortened V by 5 bases and J by 3 bases, and 10 bases separated the two germline ends.

This clonotype has a count of ten or more. This sequence joins TRBV6-5 and TRBJ2-1; the D gene is possibly TRBD1 (6 bases). Looked up from germline, CDR1 is MNHEY and CDR2 is SVGAGI. This CDR3 is built from 15 residues. Trimming took off 2 bases at V and 9 bases at J, with 17 bases between the two ends. CDR3 DNA: TGTGCCAGCAGTTACCAGATCCGGGACATCGGTGAGCAGTTCTTC. It specifies CASSYQIRDIGEQFF.